This T cell receptor (beta chain) was retrieved from a study of vaccination and CD4 T cells after COVID-19. Looking at the study overall: The makeup of the convalescents was six males and four females, two of them Hispanic. Post-vaccine sample collection happened at a median of approximately 70 days after dose two, ranging 14 to 241. A CEFX pool, an HIV-1 Nef pool, or else no peptide went into the control cultures.

Treatment specified: roughly ten-day PBMC culture with coronavirus spike peptide pools or control peptides (ViraFEST assay). Days 3 and 7 were when half the medium was replaced with fresh IL-2 medium. V was pared by 5 bases and J by 4 bases, with 9 bases between. The CDR3 sequence is 13 residues long. The germline V gene encodes CDR1 SEHNR and CDR2 FQNEAQ (reference sequence). The study sequenced cultured CD4+ T cell DNA using the Oncomine TCR Beta short-read assay. TCRdb independently ran MiXCR on the PCR reads; one entry per CDR3 protein. Of some 15,000 distinct CDR3 sequences in the sample, about 43% are singletons; the top ten hold more than 15%. Turning to this clonotype: Antigen specificity is unknown.

The sequence was obtained from a human donor who had recovered from COVID-19. The chain joins TRBV7-9 to TRBJ2-1; no firm D call. Sequences were derived from CD4+ T cells from blood, cultured in vitro, sampled before SARS-CoV-2 vaccination. The CDR3 DNA reads as TGTGCCAGCAGCCACGTGGAGTACAATGAGCAGTTCTTC. It yields the protein CASSHVEYNEQFF.